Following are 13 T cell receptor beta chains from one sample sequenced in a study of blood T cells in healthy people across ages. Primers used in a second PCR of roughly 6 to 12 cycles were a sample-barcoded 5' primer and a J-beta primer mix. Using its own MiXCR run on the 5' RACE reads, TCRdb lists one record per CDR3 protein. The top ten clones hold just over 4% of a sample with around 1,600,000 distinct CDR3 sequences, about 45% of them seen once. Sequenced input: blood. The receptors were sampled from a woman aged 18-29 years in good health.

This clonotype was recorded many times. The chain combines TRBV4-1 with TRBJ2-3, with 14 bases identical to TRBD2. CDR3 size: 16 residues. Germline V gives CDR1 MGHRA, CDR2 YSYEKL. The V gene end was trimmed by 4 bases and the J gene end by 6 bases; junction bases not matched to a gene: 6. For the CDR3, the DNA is TGCGCCAGCAGCCCGGGACTAGCGGGGGCGTTGGATACGCAGTATTTT. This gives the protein CASSPGLAGALDTQYF.

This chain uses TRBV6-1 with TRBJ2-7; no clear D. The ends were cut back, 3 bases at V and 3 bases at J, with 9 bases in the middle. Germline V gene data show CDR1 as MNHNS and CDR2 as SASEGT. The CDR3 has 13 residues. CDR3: CASSDMVLYEQYF. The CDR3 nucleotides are TGTGCCAGCAGTGACATGGTGCTCTACGAGCAGTACTTC.

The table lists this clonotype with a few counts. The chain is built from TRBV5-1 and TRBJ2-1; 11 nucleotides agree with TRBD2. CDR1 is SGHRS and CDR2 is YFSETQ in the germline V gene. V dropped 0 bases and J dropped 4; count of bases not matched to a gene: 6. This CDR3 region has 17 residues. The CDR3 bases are TGCGCCAGCAGCTTGGTACTAGCGGGAGATTTTTACAATGAGCAGTTCTTC. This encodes CASSLVLAGDFYNEQFF.

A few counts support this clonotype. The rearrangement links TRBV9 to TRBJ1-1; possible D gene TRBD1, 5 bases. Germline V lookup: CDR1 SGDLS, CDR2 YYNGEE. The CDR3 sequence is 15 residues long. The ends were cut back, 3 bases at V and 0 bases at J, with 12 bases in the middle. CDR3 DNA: TGTGCCAGCAGCGCTCGGGGGGGAGTGAACACTGAAGCTTTCTTT. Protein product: CASSARGGVNTEAFF. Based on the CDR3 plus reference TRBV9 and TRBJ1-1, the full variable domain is DSGVTQTPKHLITATGQRVTLRCSPRSGDLSVYWYQQSLDQGLQFLIQYYNGEERAKGNILERFSAQQFPDLHSELNLSSLELGDSALYFCASSARGGVNTEAFFGQGTRLTVV.

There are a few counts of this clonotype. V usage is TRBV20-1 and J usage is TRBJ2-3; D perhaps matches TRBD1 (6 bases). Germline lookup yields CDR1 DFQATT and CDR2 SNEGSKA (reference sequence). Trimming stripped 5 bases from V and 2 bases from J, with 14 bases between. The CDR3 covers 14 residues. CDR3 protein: CSAAAGQNTDTQYF. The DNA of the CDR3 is TGCAGTGCTGCCGCCGGACAGAACACAGATACGCAGTATTTT.

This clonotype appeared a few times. CDR3 bases: TGCGCCAGCGGAACGTGGGGGGCCCCAGATACGCAGTATTTT. It encodes CASGTWGAPDTQYF. This chain links TRBV5-1 with TRBJ2-3; D could derive from TRBD1 or TRBD2 (6 bases each). The CDR3 is 14 residues long. Germline CDR1 and CDR2: SGHRS and YFSETQ. V lost 7 bases, J lost 4 bases, and 16 bases lay in between.

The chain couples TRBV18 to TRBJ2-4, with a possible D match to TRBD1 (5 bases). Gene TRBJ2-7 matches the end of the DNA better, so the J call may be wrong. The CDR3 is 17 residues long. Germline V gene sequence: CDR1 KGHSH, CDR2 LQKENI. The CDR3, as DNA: TGTGCCAGCTCACCGTTTGTACCCACAGGCAACTCCTACGAGCAGTACTTC. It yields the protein CASSPFVPTGNSYEQYF.

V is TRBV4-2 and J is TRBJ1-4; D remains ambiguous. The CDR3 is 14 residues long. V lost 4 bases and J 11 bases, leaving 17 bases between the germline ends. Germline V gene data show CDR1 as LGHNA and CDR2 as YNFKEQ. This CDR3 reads CASSPTRSSLKLFF. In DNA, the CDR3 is TGTGCCAGCAGCCCCACGAGAAGTAGCCTGAAACTGTTTTTT.

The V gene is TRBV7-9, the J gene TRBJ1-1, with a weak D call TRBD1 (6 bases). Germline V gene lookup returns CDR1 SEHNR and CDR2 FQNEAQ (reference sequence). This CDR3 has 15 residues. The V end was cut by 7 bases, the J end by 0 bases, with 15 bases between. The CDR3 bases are TGTGCCAGCACGTTTGGGAGGGACATGAACACTGAAGCTTTCTTT. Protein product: CASTFGRDMNTEAFF.

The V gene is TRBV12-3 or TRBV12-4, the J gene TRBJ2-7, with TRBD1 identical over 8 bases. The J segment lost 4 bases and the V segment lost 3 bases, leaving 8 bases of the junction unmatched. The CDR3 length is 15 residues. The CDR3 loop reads CASSFGSGGEYEQYF. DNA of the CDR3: TGTGCCAGCAGTTTTGGCTCAGGGGGCGAGTACGAGCAGTACTTC.

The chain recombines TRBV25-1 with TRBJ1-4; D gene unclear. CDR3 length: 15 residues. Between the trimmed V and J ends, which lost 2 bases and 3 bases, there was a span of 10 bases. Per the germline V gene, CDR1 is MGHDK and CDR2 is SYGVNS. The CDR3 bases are TGTGCCAGCAGTGAAGGCGGGCGCCCTAATGAAAAACTGTTTTTT. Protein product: CASSEGGRPNEKLFF.

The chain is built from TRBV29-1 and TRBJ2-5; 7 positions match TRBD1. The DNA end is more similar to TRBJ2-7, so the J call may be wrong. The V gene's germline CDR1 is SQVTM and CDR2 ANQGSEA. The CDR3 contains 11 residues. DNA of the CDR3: TGCAGCGTTGTAGCAGGGGGCGAGCAGTACTTC. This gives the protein CSVVAGGEQYF.

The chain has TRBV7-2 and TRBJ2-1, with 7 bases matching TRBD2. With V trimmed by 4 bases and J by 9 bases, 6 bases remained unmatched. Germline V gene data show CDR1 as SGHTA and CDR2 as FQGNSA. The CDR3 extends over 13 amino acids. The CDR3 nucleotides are TGTGCCAGCAGCTCGCGACTAGCTGGTGAGCAGTTCTTC. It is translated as CASSSRLAGEQFF.